These T cell receptor beta chains were read from a single sample in a study of T-cell memory formation after mild COVID-19. TCRdb re-called the 5' RACE reads with MiXCR, one entry per CDR3 protein. The sample yields about 62,000 distinct CDR3 sequences, about a tenth seen once. The source material was PBMCs or a T cell subset sorted from them (not recorded which). The receptors originated from a man between 18 and 29 years old who had mild COVID-19 (a few samples of this study predate the infection). Cell type and time point are not known. Both conserved end residues are part of each CDR3.

>TRBJ1-5|TRBV10-3
CAISIGTGYNQPQHF
>TRBJ2-1|TRBV4-3
CASSQDIGPAADEQFF
>TRBJ2-1|TRBV5-1
CASSVGTSGGDEQFF
>TRBJ1-6|TRBV5-1
CASSSDYGFGGGKYSPLHF
>TRBJ1-1|TRBV29-1
CSAPGQGNGDTEAFF
>TRBJ1-2|TRBV12-3/TRBV12-4
CASSYFGSRWSTF
>TRBJ1-1|TRBV7-9
CASTFGTGRTEAFF
>TRBJ2-2|TRBV6-2/TRBV6-3
CASSRDAGELFF
>TRBJ2-7|TRBV5-1
CASSLRGQGAAPRYF
>TRBJ1-2|TRBV7-9
CASSYEDRTYGYTF
>TRBJ2-2|TRBV29-1
CSVLTGVNTGELFF
>TRBJ1-1|TRBV7-2
CASSLGQYTEAFF
>TRBJ2-2|TRBV28
CASSLPHTGELFF
>TRBJ2-5|TRBV27
CASGRRGQTQYF
>TRBJ1-5|TRBV2
CASSEGGRPQHF
>TRBJ1-2|TRBV7-9
CASSPTGKGGYTF
>TRBJ2-2|TRBV4-3
CASSQGGLAGGPGTGELFF
>TRBJ2-2|TRBV5-1
CASSFRTGATGELFF
>TRBJ2-5|TRBV10-3
CAISLIAGGTPETQYF
>TRBJ2-3|TRBV5-1
CASGQGAEDTQYF
>TRBJ2-2|TRBV7-9
CASSFRDTTGELFF
>TRBJ2-2|TRBV7-8
CASSSRPGLGNTGELFF
>TRBJ1-2|TRBV20-1
CSARDRGFIDGYTF
>TRBJ2-3|TRBV5-1
CASRRQGGTDTQYF
>TRBJ2-7|TRBV5-1
CASTIGGADEQYF
>TRBJ2-2|TRBV7-2
CASSPYRGGNTGELFF
>TRBJ2-4|TRBV6-5
CASSYSGRSGGRTNIQYF
>TRBJ2-5|TRBV7-6
CASSLAVAGVRKTQYF
>TRBJ2-5|TRBV18
CASSPPGAMGETQYF